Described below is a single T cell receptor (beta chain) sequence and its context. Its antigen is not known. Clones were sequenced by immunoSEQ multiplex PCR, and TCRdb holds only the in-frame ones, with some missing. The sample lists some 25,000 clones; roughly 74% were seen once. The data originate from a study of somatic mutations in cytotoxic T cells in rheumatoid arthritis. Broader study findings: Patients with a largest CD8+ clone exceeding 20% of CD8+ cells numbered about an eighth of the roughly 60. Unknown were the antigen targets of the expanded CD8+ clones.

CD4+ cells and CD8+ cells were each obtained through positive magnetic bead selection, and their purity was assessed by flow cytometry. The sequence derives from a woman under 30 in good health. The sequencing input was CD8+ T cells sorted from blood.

CDR3 sequence (DNA): TGTGCCAGCAGTCCAACAGGAGCCCCAGGGACCCAGTACTTC. As protein: CASSPTGAPGTQYF. The gene calls are TRBV27 and TRBJ2-5; TRBD1 is a possible D gene (5 bases). CDR1 and CDR2 (germline): MNHEY, SMNVEV (reference sequence). This CDR3 is built from 14 residues. V gave up 5 bases and J gave up 7 bases, with 17 bases separating them.